This entry describes one T cell receptor beta chain. What it binds is not known. Using immunoSEQ multiplex PCR, the repertoire was profiled, and TCRdb retains in-frame clones only, with some absent. The sample gives 90,000 to 150,000 clones, roughly 90% of which show up once; roughly 6.3% is in the top ten. The data stem from a study of cytomegalovirus exposure and HLA in healthy donors. The wider study: The approximately 130 validation repertoires and the 666 first-cohort repertoires shared a platform, a later analysis reported.

The donors belonged to the approximately 120-subject validation cohort, separate from the roughly 700-subject first cohort. Study-wide findings and caveats: The authors enumerated 180 or so TCR beta chains as linked to cytomegalovirus. Through in vitro validation, three CMV-associated chains were shown to be specific for CMV antigens.

This TCR was recovered from a woman aged 18-29 years in good health and CMV-seropositive. The specimen was PBMCs.

CDR3 nucleotide sequence: TGTGCCAGCAGCGCAGCCGGGACTAGGGGGACAGATACGCAGTATTTT. As protein: CASSAAGTRGTDTQYF. The V call is TRBV5-6, the J call TRBJ2-3, with 8 nucleotides matching TRBD2. This CDR3 is built from 16 residues. CDR1 and CDR2 from the germline V gene are SGHDT and YYEEEE. V was clipped by 4 bases and J by 3 bases; unmatched bases: 10.